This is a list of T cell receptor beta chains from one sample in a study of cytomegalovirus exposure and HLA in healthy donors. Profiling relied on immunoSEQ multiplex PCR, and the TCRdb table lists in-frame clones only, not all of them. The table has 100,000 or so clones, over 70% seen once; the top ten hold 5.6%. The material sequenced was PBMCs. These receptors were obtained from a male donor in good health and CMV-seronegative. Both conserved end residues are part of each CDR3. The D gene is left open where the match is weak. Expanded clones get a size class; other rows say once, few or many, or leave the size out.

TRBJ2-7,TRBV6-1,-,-,TGTGCCGGTCGGGTTGACGGGGGACCCTACGAGCAGTACTTC,CAGRVDGGPYEQYF
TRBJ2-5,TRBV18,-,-,TGTGCCAGCTCACCAGAGGGAGAGACCCAGTACTTC,CASSPEGETQYF
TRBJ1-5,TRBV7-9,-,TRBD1,TGTGCCAGCAGCCGCCCCGGGACAGATAAGTTGTATAGCAATCAGCCCCAGCATTTT,CASSRPGTDKLYSNQPQHF
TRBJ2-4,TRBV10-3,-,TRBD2,TGTGCCATTGGGAGCGGGGCGGGAGGGAGGAACATTCAGTACTTC,CAIGSGAGGRNIQYF
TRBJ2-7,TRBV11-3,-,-,TGTGCCAGCAGCCACCCCGACAGACGCTACGAGCAGTACTTC,CASSHPDRRYEQYF
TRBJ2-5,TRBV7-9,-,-,TGTGCCAGCAGCCCCGGTGGAGGGAGAGAGACCCAGTACTTC,CASSPGGGRETQYF
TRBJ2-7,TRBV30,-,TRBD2,TGTGCCTGGAGTGTAGCGGGAGGTGCGACATCCTACGAGCAGTACTTC,CAWSVAGGATSYEQYF
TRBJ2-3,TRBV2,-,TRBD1,TGTGCCAGCAGTGAAGGGACAGGGGGCCCAGATACGCAGTATTTT,CASSEGTGGPDTQYF
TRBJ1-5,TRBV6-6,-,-,TGTGCCAGCAGTTACACTCAGGGCCAGCCCCAGCATTTT,CASSYTQGQPQHF
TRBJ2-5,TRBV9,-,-,TGTGCCAGCAGCGTAGGGACGGGAGATGCTGGGGAGACCCAGTACTTC,CASSVGTGDAGETQYF
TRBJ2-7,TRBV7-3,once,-,TGTGCCAGCAGCCGAAGCCACCTCCAGGGCGAGCAGTACTTC,CASSRSHLQGEQYF
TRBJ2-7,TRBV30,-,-,TGTGCCTGGAGTGTTGTAAATTCCTACGAGCAGTACTTC,CAWSVVNSYEQYF
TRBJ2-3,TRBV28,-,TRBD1,TGTGCCAGCACCGAGGGACAGGCAGACACAGATACGCAGTATTTT,CASTEGQADTDTQYF
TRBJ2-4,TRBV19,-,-,TGTGCCAGTAGTATTGGAGGGTGGGGCATTCAGTACTTC,CASSIGGWGIQYF
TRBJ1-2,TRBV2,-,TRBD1,TGTGCCAGCCTACTGGGACAGAACTATGGCTACACCTTC,CASLLGQNYGYTF
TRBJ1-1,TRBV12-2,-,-,TGTGCAAGTCGCTTAGGGGCTGGGAGCTTGAGAGAAGCTTTCTTT,CASRLGAGSLREAFF
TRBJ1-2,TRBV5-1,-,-,TGCGCCAGCAGCTTGGGGGTCGGGGAGGACTATGGCTACACCTTC,CASSLGVGEDYGYTF
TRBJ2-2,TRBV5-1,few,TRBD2,TGCGCCAGCAGCCTAGCGGCATGGGACACCGGGGAGCTGTTTTTT,CASSLAAWDTGELFF
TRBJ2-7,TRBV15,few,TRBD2,TGTGCCACCAGCCTACTAGCGGGTTCCTACGAGCAGTACTTC,CATSLLAGSYEQYF
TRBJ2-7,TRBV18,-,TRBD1,TGTGCCAGCTCACCCTTTCTCGGGACAGGAGAGGAAGAGCAGTACTTC,CASSPFLGTGEEEQYF
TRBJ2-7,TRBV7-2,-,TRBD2,TGTGCCAGCAGCTTAAAGCGGGGGGGAGAGCAGTACTTC,CASSLKRGGEQYF
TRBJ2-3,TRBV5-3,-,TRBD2,TGTGCCAGAAGCTTTCCTAGCGGGAGGGCCCCAGATACGCAGTATTTT,CARSFPSGRAPDTQYF
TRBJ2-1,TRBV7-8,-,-,TGTGCCAGCAGCTTCCCCCTAGTTGAGCAGTTCTTC,CASSFPLVEQFF
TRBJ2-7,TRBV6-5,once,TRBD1,TGTGCCAGCAGTTGGGGACAGTCTTCCTACGAGCAGTACTTC,CASSWGQSSYEQYF
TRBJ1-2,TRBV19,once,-,TGTGCCAGTAGTATTGTCGCGAACTATGGCTACACCTTC,CASSIVANYGYTF
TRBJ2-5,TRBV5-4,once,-,TGTGCCAGCAGCCTAGAGGGAGAGACCCAGTACTTC,CASSLEGETQYF
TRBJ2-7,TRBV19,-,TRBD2,TGTGCCAGTAGTCCAGCAGGGACTACCTACGAGCAGTACTTC,CASSPAGTTYEQYF
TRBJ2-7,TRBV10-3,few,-,TGTGCCATCAGTGAGTCTGGCCATTACGAGCAGTACTTC,CAISESGHYEQYF
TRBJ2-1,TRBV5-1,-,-,TGCGCCAGCAGCTTGAGACTCTCCTACAATGAGCAGTTCTTC,CASSLRLSYNEQFF
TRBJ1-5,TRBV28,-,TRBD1,TGTGCCAGCAGTGAGAAGACAGGGGGCAGGGAGCCCCAGCATTTT,CASSEKTGGREPQHF
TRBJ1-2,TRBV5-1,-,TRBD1,TGCGCCAGCAGCTTGGGAGGGACAGGGGACTCTAATAACTATGGCTACACCTTC,CASSLGGTGDSNNYGYTF
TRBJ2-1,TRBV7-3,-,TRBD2,TGTGCCAGCAGCTTAACACTACTGGCGGGAGCTGGCAATGAGCAGTTCTTC,CASSLTLLAGAGNEQFF
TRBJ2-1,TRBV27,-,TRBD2,TGTGCCAGCAGCTCGGATAGCGGGAGCTCCTACAATGAGCAGTTCTTC,CASSSDSGSSYNEQFF
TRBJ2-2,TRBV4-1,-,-,TGCGCCAGCAGCGCGACGGGTCGGGAGCTGTTTTTT,CASSATGRELFF
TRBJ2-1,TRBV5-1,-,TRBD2,TGCGCCAGCAGCTTGACGGGGACAGGGCGCATCTCCGGGACTAGCGGGGGGGGTGAGCAGTTCTTC,CASSLTGTGRISGTSGGGEQFF
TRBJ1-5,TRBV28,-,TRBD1,TGTGCCAGCAGCCGCCCGGGACAGGGGTTCGGTCAGCCCCAGCATTTT,CASSRPGQGFGQPQHF
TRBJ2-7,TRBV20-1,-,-,TGCAGTGCTGTACAGGGTATTGTGCAGTACTTC,CSAVQGIVQYF
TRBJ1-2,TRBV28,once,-,TGTGCCAGCAGTTCAATACTAACTTTTAACTATGGCTACACCTTC,CASSSILTFNYGYTF
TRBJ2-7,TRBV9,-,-,TGTGCCAGCAGCTCAGATAGCGGAGGCTACGAGCAGTACTTC,CASSSDSGGYEQYF
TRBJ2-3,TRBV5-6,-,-,TGTGCCAGCAGCTTGAGAACAGGGAACGCAGATACGCAGTATTTT,CASSLRTGNADTQYF
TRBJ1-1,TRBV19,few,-,TGTGCCAGTAGTATAGGAGGGTACACTGAAGCTTTCTTT,CASSIGGYTEAFF
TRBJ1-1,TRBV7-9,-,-,TGTGCCAGCAGGACGACATCGCGACGGAACACTGAAGCTTTCTTT,CASRTTSRRNTEAFF
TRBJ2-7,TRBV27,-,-,TGTGCCAGCAGTTTACGAGTCGGTGGTCAAACCTACGAGCAGTACTTC,CASSLRVGGQTYEQYF
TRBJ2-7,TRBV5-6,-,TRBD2,TGTGCCAGCACCGAATCCGGGGGGATCTACGAGCAGTACTTC,CASTESGGIYEQYF
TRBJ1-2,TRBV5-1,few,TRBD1,TGCGCCAGCAACGAGCCGGGACAGGGGCCGGGTGGCTACACCTTC,CASNEPGQGPGGYTF
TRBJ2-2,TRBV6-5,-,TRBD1,TGTGCCAGCAGTTACGGGCAGGGGGCTAGCGGGGAGCTGTTTTTT,CASSYGQGASGELFF
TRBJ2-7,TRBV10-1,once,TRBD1,TGCGCCACGGAATCCGGGACAGGGAGCTCCTACGAGCAGTACTTC,CATESGTGSSYEQYF
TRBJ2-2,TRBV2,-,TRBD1,TGTGCCAGCAGTCCCCCGGGACAGGGGGCCGGGGAGCTGTTTTTT,CASSPPGQGAGELFF
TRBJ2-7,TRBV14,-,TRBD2,TGTGCCAGCAGCCCTGGACTAGCGGGACTGTACGAGCAGTACTTC,CASSPGLAGLYEQYF
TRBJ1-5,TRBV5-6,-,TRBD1,TGTGCCAGCAGCTTGGGGACAGGGGGCCAGCCCCAGCATTTT,CASSLGTGGQPQHF
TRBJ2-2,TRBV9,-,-,TGTGCCAGCAGCGTAGGGGGCGACCGGGCCGGGGAGCTGTTTTTT,CASSVGGDRAGELFF